This T cell receptor (beta chain) was retrieved from a study of T cell responses to AZD1222 COVID-19 vaccine. Turning to the study itself: Pooling of second doses given at about 4 or about 12 weeks was done.

With respect to this clone: Antigen unknown.

Between the trimmed V and J ends, which lost 0 bases and 6 bases, there was a span of 3 bases. Germline CDR1 and CDR2: SGHKS and YYEKEE (reference sequence). This CDR3 spans 11 amino acids. The method was immunoSEQ multiplex PCR; TCRdb's version includes in-frame clones alone and lacks a portion of them. Here the sample spans 60,000 to 65,000 clones, 76% being singletons. Study findings and constraints: It should be noted that donors were predominantly white British and more often female, and clonal diversity was possibly underestimated. Repertoires were obtained solely post-peak T cell response. The study found Spike-specific TCR breadth and depth rose after two AZD1222 doses.

This material consisted of peripheral blood, taken on day 0 of AZD1222 vaccination. The clonotype comes from an adult in good health. The chain uses TRBV5-5 and TRBJ1-1; D unresolved. The DNA for the CDR3 is TGTGCCAGCAGCTTGGGGGCTGAAGCTTTCTTT. It specifies CASSLGAEAFF.